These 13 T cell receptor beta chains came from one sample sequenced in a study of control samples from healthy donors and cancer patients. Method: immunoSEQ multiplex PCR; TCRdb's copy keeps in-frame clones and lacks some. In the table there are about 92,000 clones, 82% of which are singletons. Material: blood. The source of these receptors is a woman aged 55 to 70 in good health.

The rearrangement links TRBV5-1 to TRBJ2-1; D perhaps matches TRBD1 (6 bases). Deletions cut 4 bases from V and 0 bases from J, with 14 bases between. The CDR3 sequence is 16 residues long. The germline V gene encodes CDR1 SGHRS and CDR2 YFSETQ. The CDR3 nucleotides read TGCGCCAGCAGCAAGACAGGCCAACCCTCCTACAATGAGCAGTTCTTC. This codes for CASSKTGQPSYNEQFF.

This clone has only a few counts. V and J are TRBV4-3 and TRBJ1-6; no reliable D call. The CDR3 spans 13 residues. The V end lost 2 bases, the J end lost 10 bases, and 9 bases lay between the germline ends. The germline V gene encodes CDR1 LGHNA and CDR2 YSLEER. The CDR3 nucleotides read TGCGCCAGCAGCCAAACGGTAGGGTCACCCCTCCACTTT. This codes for CASSQTVGSPLHF.

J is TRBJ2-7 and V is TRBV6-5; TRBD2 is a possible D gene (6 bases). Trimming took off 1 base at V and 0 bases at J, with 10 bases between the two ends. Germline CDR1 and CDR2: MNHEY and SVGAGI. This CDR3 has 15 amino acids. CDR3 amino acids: CASSYLADSSYEQYF. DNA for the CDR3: TGTGCCAGCAGTTACTTAGCGGATAGCTCCTACGAGCAGTACTTC.

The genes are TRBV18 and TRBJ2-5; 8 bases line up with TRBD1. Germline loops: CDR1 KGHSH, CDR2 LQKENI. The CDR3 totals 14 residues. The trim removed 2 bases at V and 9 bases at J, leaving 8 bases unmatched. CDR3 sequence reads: CASSPTGGQDAQYF. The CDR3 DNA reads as TGTGCCAGCTCACCAACAGGGGGTCAGGATGCCCAGTACTTC.

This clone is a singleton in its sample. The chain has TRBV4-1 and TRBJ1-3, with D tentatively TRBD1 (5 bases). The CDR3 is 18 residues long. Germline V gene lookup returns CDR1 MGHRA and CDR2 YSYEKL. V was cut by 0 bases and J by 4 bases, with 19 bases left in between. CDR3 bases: TGCGCCAGCAGCCAAGATCTTGGGGGGTTTGTTTTCGGAAACACCATATATTTT. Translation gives CASSQDLGGFVFGNTIYF.

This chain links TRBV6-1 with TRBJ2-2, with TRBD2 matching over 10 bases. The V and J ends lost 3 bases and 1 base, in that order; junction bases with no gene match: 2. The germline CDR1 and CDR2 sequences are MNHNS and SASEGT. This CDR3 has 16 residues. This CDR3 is CASSEGLARNTGELFF. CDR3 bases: TGTGCCAGCAGTGAGGGACTAGCGAGGAACACCGGGGAGCTGTTTTTT.

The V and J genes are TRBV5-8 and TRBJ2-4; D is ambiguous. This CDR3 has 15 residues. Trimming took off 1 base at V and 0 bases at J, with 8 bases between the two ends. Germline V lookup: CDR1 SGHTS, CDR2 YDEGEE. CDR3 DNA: TGTGCCAGCAGCTTGTACGAACTAGCCAAAAACATTCAGTACTTC. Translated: CASSLYELAKNIQYF.

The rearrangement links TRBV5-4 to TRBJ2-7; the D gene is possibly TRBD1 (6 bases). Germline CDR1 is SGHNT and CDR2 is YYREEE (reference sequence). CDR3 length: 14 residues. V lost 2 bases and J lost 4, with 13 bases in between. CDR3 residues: CASSLTGRPYEQYF. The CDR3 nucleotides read TGTGCCAGCAGCTTAACAGGGAGACCGTACGAGCAGTACTTC.

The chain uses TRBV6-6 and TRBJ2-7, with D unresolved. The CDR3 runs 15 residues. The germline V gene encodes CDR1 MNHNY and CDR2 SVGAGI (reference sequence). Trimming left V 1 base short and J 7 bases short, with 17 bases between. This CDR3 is CASSYLLTPPLEQYF. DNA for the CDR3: TGTGCCAGCAGTTACTTACTTACCCCCCCTCTGGAGCAGTACTTC.

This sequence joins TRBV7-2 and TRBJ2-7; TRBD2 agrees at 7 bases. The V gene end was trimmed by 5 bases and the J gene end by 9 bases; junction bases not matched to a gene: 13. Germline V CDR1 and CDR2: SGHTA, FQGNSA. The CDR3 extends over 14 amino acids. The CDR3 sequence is CASSPGRVRGWQYF. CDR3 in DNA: TGTGCCAGCAGCCCAGGGAGGGTGCGGGGGTGGCAGTACTTC.

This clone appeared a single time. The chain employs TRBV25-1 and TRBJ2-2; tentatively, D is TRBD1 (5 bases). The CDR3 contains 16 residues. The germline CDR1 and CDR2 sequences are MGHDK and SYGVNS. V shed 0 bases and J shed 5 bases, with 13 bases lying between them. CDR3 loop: CASSEYGTGRTGELFF. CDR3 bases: TGTGCCAGCAGTGAATATGGAACAGGTCGGACCGGGGAGCTGTTTTTT.

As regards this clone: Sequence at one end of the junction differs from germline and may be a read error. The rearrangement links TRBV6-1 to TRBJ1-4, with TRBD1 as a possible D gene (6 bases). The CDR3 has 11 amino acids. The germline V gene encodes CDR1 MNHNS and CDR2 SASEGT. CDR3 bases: TGTGCCAGCAGTGATCTGGGGGCGTTCAGTTTT. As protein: CASSDLGAFSF.

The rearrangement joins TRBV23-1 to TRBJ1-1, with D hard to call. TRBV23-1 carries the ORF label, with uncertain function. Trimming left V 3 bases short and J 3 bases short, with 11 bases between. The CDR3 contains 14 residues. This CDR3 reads CASSHHGWDTEAFF. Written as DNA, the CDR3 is TGCGCCAGCAGTCATCACGGCTGGGACACTGAAGCTTTCTTT.